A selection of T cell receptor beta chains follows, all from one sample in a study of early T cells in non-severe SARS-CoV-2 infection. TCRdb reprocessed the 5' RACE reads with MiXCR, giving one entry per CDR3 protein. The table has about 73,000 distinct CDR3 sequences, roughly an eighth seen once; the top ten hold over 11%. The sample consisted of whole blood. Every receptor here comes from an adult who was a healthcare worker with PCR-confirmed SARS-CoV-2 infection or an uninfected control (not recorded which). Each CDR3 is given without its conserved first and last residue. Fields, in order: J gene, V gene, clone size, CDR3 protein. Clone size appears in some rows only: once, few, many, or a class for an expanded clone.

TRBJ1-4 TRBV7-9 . ASSFSGREKLF
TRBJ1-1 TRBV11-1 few ASSTGTGGTEAF
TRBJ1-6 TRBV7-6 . ASSLDRNSPLH
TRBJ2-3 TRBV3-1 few ASSPDTRSYTDTQY
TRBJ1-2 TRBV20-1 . SVQITGLYT
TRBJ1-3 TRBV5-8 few ASSTPLSSGNTIY
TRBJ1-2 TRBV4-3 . ASKGLGNYGYT
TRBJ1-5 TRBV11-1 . ASSVDGNQPQH
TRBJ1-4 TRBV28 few ASSRGWVYEKLF
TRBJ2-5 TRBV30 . AWSGIPAGDQETQY
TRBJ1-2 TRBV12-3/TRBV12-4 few ASSLGQGHGYT
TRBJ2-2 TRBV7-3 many ASSHGTLNTGELF
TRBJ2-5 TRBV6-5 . ASSSNPRVGETQY
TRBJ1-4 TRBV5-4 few ASSAATGGRANEKLF
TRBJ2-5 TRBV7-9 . ASTPPLAPRETQY
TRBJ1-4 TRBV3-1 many ASSQDRSTNEKLF
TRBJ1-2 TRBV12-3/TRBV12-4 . ASSRYRVTYGYT
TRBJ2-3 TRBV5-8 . ASSLESGTDTQY
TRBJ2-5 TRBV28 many ASNGGGAQETQY
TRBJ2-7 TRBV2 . ASARGTYEQY
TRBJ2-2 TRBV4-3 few ASSQGPGGRSTGELF
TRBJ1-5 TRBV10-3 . ATIQGPNQPQH
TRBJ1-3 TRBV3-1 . ASSPQGLSGNTIY
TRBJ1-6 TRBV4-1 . ASSQEDGQMNSPLH
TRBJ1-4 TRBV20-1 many SARGPTGEKLF
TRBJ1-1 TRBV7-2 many ASSLGMGDRGMNTEAF
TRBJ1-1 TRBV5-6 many ASSLTAEAF
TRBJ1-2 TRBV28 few ASSLSLYGYT
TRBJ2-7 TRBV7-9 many ASSLSGSSSSYEQY
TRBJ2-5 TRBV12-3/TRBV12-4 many ASSRAGSLKETQY
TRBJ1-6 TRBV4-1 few ASSQAGGDSPLH
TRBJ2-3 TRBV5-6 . ASIRDATDTQY
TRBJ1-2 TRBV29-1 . SVEGTGATHYGYT
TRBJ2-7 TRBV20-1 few SARDRLTTHEQY
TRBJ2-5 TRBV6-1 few ASSKYQETQY
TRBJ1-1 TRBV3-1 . ASSQAFGAGAGEAF
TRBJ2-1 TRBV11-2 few ASSLAGGAYNEQF
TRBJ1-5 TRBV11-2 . ASSLERDQPQH
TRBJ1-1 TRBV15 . ATSGGRNTEAF
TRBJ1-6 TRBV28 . ASSFDEGISSYNSPLH
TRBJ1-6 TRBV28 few ASRRGALRGNSPLH
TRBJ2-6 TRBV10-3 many AISESSSVSGANVLT
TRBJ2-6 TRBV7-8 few ASSRGQGWSGANVLT